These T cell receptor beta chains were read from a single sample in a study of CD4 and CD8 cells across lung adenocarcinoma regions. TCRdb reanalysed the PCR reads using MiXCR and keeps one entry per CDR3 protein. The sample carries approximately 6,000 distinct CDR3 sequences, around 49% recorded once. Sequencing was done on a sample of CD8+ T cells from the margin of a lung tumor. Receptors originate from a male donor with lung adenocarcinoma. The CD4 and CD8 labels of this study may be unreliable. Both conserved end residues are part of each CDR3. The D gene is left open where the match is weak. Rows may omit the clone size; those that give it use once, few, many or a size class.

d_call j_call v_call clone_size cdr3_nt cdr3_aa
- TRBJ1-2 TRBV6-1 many TGTGCCAGCAGCCAGGAGTGGGACGGCTACACCTTC CASSQEWDGYTF
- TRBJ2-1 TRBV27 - TGTGCCAGCAGTCCCACTAATTACAATGAGCAGTTCTTC CASSPTNYNEQFF
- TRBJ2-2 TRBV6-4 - TGTGCCAGCAGTGACGGGGGTAACGGGGAGCTGTTTTTT CASSDGGNGELFF
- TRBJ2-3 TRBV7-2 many TGTGCCAGCAGCCCCCCTGGGGCAAGGAGCACAGATACGCAGTATTTT CASSPPGARSTDTQYF
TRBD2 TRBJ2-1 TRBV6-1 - TGTGCCAGCAGTGCTGTCGGGAGGGCCAATGAGCAGTTCTTC CASSAVGRANEQFF
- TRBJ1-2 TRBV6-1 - TGTGCCAGCAGCCCCATGGGAGGGATTTATGGCTACACCTTC CASSPMGGIYGYTF
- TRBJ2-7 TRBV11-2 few TGTGCCAGCAGCTTATCGGCGGTCCGTGCGAGCTACGAGCAGTACTTC CASSLSAVRASYEQYF
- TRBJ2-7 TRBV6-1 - TGTGCCAGCAGTGAATTAACCCTAGCGTGGTACGAGCAGTACTTC CASSELTLAWYEQYF
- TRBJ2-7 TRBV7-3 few TGTGCCAGCAGCTCCCGGGGGGCGAGAGAGCAGTACTTC CASSSRGAREQYF
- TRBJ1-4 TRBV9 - TGTGCCAGCAGCGTATCCCCGCTTAATGAAAAACTGTTTTTT CASSVSPLNEKLFF
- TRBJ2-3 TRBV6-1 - TGTGCCAGCAAGCGAGGATCAGGGGTCTGCTCAAATACGCAGTACTTT CASKRGSGVCSNTQYF
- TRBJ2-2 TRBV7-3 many TGTGCCAGCAGCTTAATGAAAGGGGAGCTGTTTTTT CASSLMKGELFF
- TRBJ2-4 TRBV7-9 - TGTGCCCTAGGGGCGGGACCGCAGTACTTC CALGAGPQYF
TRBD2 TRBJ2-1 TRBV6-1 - TGTGCCAGCACCACAGCGGGAGTCTCCTACAATGAGCAGTTCTTC CASTTAGVSYNEQFF
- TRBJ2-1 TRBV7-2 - TGTGCCAGCAGCACCGCAGGCGAGCAGTTCTTC CASSTAGEQFF
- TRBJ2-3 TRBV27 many TGTGCCACCCAGCCCGGCAACACAGATACGCAGTATTTT CATQPGNTDTQYF
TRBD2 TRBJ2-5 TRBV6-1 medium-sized TGTGCCAGCAGTGAAGCGCTAGCGGGGCCCCAAGAGACCCAGTACTTC CASSEALAGPQETQYF
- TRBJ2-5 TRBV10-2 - TGTGCGGGGAGCGGGGCCGGGGGCCAAGACACCCAGTACTTC CAGSGAGGQDTQYF
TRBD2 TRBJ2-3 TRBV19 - TGTGCCAGTAGTAAATTAGCGGGGTTACCGCCAGATACGCAGTATTTT CASSKLAGLPPDTQYF
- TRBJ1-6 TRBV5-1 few TGCGCCAGCAGCATCCAGGACACGAAAAATTCACCCCTCCACTTT CASSIQDTKNSPLHF
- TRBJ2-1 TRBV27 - TGTGCCAGCAGTTTATCGAGAGACCGTCTGGGCAATGAGCAGTTCTTC CASSLSRDRLGNEQFF
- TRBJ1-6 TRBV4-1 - TGCGCCAGCAGCCAGGAGGTAGGCGGAATCTCAACACCCCTCCACTTT CASSQEVGGISTPLHF
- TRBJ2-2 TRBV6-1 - TGTGCCAGCAGTGAACTGGGGAGGAACACAGGGGCGCAGTTTTTT CASSELGRNTGAQFF
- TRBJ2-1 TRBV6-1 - TGTGCCAGCAGATCGGACTCCATCCTAAAATACAATGAGCAGTTCTTC CASRSDSILKYNEQFF
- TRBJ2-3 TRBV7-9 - TGTGCCAGTGTAGGGACTGGCACAGATACGCAGTATTTT CASVGTGTDTQYF
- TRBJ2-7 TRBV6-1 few TGTGCCAGCAGTGAGGTGCACTCCTACGAGCAGTACTTC CASSEVHSYEQYF
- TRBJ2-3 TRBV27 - TGTGCCAGCAGCTTCTTGAGCGGAGGGGGGGATACGCAGTATTTT CASSFLSGGGDTQYF
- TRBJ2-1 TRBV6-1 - TGTGCCAGTGCCACGGAGGGATTCTACAATGAGCAGTTCTTC CASATEGFYNEQFF
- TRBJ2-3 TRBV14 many TGTGCCAGCAGCCAATTCGAGAGAGATACGCAGTATTTT CASSQFERDTQYF
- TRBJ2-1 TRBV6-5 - TGTGCCAGCAGTTACTCGATTTTGTCGAGGGCACCATTCACCCCTAAGATCTACAATGAGCAGTTCTTC CASSYSILSRAPFTPKIYNEQFF
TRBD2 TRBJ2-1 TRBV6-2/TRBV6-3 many TGTGCCAGCAGTACCAACCAGCGGGGGGGTTACAATGAGCAGTTCTTC CASSTNQRGGYNEQFF
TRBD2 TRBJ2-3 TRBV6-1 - TGTGCCAGCGCAGGGCGGGAGTGGGATACGCAGTATTTT CASAGREWDTQYF
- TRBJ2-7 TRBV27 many TGTGCCAGCAGTTTTGGTAGGGGGTACTACGAGCAGTACTTC CASSFGRGYYEQYF
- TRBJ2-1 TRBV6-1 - TGTGCCAGCAGTGAATGGGGTGGGCGCAGAAATACGCAGTTCTTC CASSEWGGRRNTQFF
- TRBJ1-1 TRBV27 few TGTGCCAGTCAGACCGCGGGCATCCTCGAAGCTTTCTTT CASQTAGILEAFF
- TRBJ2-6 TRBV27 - TGTGCCAGCAGTTTCGGACACTCTGGGGCCAACGTCCTGACTTTC CASSFGHSGANVLTF
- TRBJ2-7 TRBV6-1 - TGTGCCAGCAGTGACCGAGGGGACTACGAGCAGTACTTC CASSDRGDYEQYF
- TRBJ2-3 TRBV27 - TGTGCCAGCAGTTTGAATGTCGGGGGTGGGTCAGATACGCAGTATTTT CASSLNVGGGSDTQYF
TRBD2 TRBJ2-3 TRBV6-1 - TGTGCCAGCAGTGAAGGTTGGGCGGGAGTGACAGATACGCAGTATTTT CASSEGWAGVTDTQYF
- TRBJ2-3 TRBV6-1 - TGTGCGAGCACCGGGGGCCGTCGCCCAGAGACGCAGTATTTC CASTGGRRPETQYF
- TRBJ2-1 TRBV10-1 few TGCGCCAGCAGTGTAAGTCGACGGCCCCACAATGAGCAGTTCTTC CASSVSRRPHNEQFF
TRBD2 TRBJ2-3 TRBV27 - TGTGCCAGCAGTCCACTTAGCGGGAGGGCCAAGGATACGCAGTATTTT CASSPLSGRAKDTQYF
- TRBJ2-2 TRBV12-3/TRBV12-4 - TGTGCCAGCAGTTTAAAGGGGGTGCCCAACACCGGGGAGCTGTTTTTT CASSLKGVPNTGELFF
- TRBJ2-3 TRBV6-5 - TGTGCCAGCAGTTACTCGACCCTCGGGGCCGGAATTCACCCCTCCACTTTT CASSYSTLGAGIHPSTF
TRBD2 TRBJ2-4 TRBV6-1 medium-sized TGTGCCAGCAGCGTAGCGGGGGGGAATAACATTCAGTACTTC CASSVAGGNNIQYF
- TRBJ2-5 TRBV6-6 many TGTGCCAGCAGTTATGAGAAGGGGAGGCAGACCCAGTACTTC CASSYEKGRQTQYF
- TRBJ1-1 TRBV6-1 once TGTGCCAGCAGTGAATGGAAGGGAAACACTGAAGCTTTCTTT CASSEWKGNTEAFF
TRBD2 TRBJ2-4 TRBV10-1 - TGCGCCAGCGTGCTGGGGGGGAGAGCCACAAATACGCAGTACTTC CASVLGGRATNTQYF
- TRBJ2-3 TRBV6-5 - TGTGCCAACAGTTGCGACACAGATACCCAGTACTTT CANSCDTDTQYF
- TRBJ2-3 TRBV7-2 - TGTGCCAGCACCTTAGACAGGTACACAGATACGCAGTATTTT CASTLDRYTDTQYF
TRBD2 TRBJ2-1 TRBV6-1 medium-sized TGTGCCAGCAGTGGGCTAGCGGGAGTACATGAGCAGTTCTTC CASSGLAGVHEQFF
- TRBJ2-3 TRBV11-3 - TGTGCCAGCAGCCACAGGGGCACAGATACGCAGTATTTT CASSHRGTDTQYF
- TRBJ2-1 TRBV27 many TGTGCCAGCAGCTTCGAGTTAAACTCCTACAATGAGCAGTTCTTC CASSFELNSYNEQFF
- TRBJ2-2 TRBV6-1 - TGTGCCAGCAGTGAAGTGGGACTCCCCGGGGAGCTGTTTTTT CASSEVGLPGELFF